These T cell receptor beta chains were read from a single sample in a study of blood T cells in healthy people across ages. MiXCR, run by TCRdb on the 5' RACE reads, gives a single entry per CDR3 protein. The sample consists of about 900,000 distinct CDR3 sequences, 62% of them appearing once. The sample comprised blood. The source is a man aged 25-45 years in good health. Each CDR3 is given with its conserved first and last residue. Some rows have no size entry. The others give once, few or many, or a class for an expanded clone.

abundance	v_gene	len	j_gene	CDR3aa
-	TRBV5-1	15	TRBJ2-1	CASSLGGQGKVEQFF
few	TRBV4-3	15	TRBJ2-1	CASSQEGGKTNEQFF
-	TRBV29-1	14	TRBJ1-5	CRVLWVYSNQPQHF
few	TRBV3-1	12	-	CASSHRGHEQYF
few	TRBV2	12	TRBJ1-2	CASNRGGLGYTF
-	TRBV3-1	15	TRBJ2-1	CASSQRAGLENEQFF
-	TRBV5-1	17	TRBJ2-2	CASSLQPGQTNTGELFF
-	TRBV12-3/TRBV12-4	14	TRBJ2-5	CASSLGGRVETQYF
-	TRBV20-1	13	TRBJ1-4	CSASPRRYEKLFF
once	TRBV12-3/TRBV12-4	18	TRBJ2-3	CASSSDSGGASPTDTQYF
-	TRBV4-2	16	TRBJ1-6	CASSQDHDPPNSPLHF
-	TRBV20-1	14	TRBJ2-7	CSGAPGQVRYEQYF
-	TRBV10-3	15	TRBJ2-3	CAISEATGYTDTQYF
-	TRBV7-9	14	TRBJ1-4	CASSIGTGFEKLFF